Below, 22 T cell receptor beta chains from the same sample are listed, as sequenced in a study of shared clonotypes between healthy human individuals. Sequenced by immunoSEQ multiplex PCR; TCRdb stores in-frame clones only, minus some. The table records approximately 1.5 million clones, 95% to 99% of them present only once. Sample: naive CD4+ T cells sorted from blood. Sample subset: CD45RA+ positively selected. The receptors here all came from a man between 25 and 39 years old in good health.

This sequence joins TRBV7-9 and TRBJ2-2; D unresolved. The CDR3 spans 14 residues. Trimming took off 2 bases at V and 1 base at J, with 5 bases between the two ends. Germline V gene sequence: CDR1 SEHNR, CDR2 FQNEAQ (reference sequence). The CDR3 protein is CASSLNVNTGELFF. CDR3 sequence (DNA): TGTGCCAGCAGCTTAAACGTGAACACCGGGGAGCTGTTTTTT. Complete variable domain (other parts from reference TRBV7-9 and TRBJ2-2): DTGVSQNPRHKITKRGQNVTFRCDPISEHNRLYWYRQTLGQGPEFLTYFQNEAQLEKSRLLSDRFSAERPKGSFSTLEIQRTEQGDSAMYLCASSLNVNTGELFFGEGSRLTVL.

The CDR3 DNA follows: TGTGCCAGCAGCTTGGAAGGGACAGGGGTACGGAACTATGGCTACACCTTC. Its protein product is CASSLEGTGVRNYGYTF. The gene calls are TRBV5-8 and TRBJ1-2; 10 bases map to TRBD1. This CDR3 has 17 amino acids. With V trimmed by 0 bases and J by 2 bases, 7 bases remained unmatched. Germline V lookup: CDR1 SGHTS, CDR2 YDEGEE.

The genes are TRBV5-6 and TRBJ2-5; D call uncertain. The V end lost 0 bases, the J end lost 5 bases, and 11 bases lay between the germline ends. The CDR3 length is 14 residues. Germline lookup yields CDR1 SGHDT and CDR2 YYEEEE. CDR3 sequence: CASSLVGRIETQYF. The DNA of the CDR3 is TGTGCCAGCAGCTTGGTAGGTAGGATCGAGACCCAGTACTTC.

The chain combines TRBV6-6 with TRBJ1-5, with unresolved D. Germline-derived CDR1 and CDR2 are MNHNY and SVGAGI (reference sequence). V was shortened by 7 bases and J by 0 bases, with 13 bases between the two germline ends. The CDR3 is 15 amino acids. The CDR3 DNA is TGTGCCAGCACCGCGGGGTGGAATAGCAATCAGCCCCAGCATTTT. This encodes CASTAGWNSNQPQHF.

The chain carries TRBV7-2 and TRBJ2-1; D not resolved. The CDR3 covers 15 residues. The germline gives CDR1 SGHTA, CDR2 FQGNSA. Trimming removed 2 bases at V and 5 bases at J, with 13 bases between. As DNA, the CDR3 is TGTGCCAGCAGCTTACTCCACTCTGCGAACAATGAGCAGTTCTTC. Translating gives CASSLLHSANNEQFF.

This sequence joins TRBV27 and TRBJ2-3, with TRBD1 as a possible D gene (5 bases). Trimming removed 5 bases at V and 2 bases at J, with 8 bases between. Germline V lookup: CDR1 MNHEY, CDR2 SMNVEV (reference sequence). CDR3 length: 13 amino acids. CDR3 nucleotides: TGTGCCAGCAGTCGACAGAACACAGATACGCAGTATTTT. Protein sequence: CASSRQNTDTQYF.

V usage is TRBV6-5 and J usage is TRBJ1-2, with D unresolved. V was cut by 5 bases and J by 1 base, with 8 bases left in between. The CDR3 spans 13 residues. CDR1 is MNHEY, CDR2 SVGAGI, per germline. CDR3: CASSQSNNYGYTF. The CDR3 DNA follows: TGTGCCAGCAGTCAGTCAAATAACTATGGCTACACCTTC.

The V gene is TRBV5-1, the J gene TRBJ2-3; the D is unclear. Trimming removed 0 bases at V and 2 bases at J, with 7 bases between. The CDR3 runs 14 residues. The germline V gene has CDR1 SGHRS and CDR2 YFSETQ. The CDR3 loop reads CASSLAMNTDTQYF. CDR3 bases: TGCGCCAGCAGCTTGGCAATGAACACAGATACGCAGTATTTT.

This clone was counted a single time. The chain has TRBV5-1 and TRBJ2-2, with 8 bases aligning to TRBD1. Looked up from germline, CDR1 is SGHRS and CDR2 is YFSETQ. V gave up 3 bases and J gave up 7 bases; unmatched junction bases: 8. The CDR3 is made up of 15 amino acids. The CDR3 DNA follows: TGCGCCAGCAGCTATAGACAGGGGAAGGACGGGGAGCTGTTTTTT. This codes for CASSYRQGKDGELFF. Together with reference TRBV5-1 and TRBJ2-2, the CDR3 gives the full variable domain: KAGVTQTPRYLIKTRGQQVTLSCSPISGHRSVSWYQQTPGQGLQFLFEYFSETQRNKGNFPGRFSGRQFSNSRSEMNVSTLELGDSALYLCASSYRQGKDGELFFGEGSRLTVL.

This clone was counted a single time. The chain links TRBV14 to TRBJ2-5, with 13 bases matching TRBD2. Trimming removed 3 bases from V and 4 bases from J; junction bases left unmatched: 5. Germline loops: CDR1 SGHDN, CDR2 FVKESK. There are 16 residues in the CDR3. CDR3: CASSQLLAGGGETQYF. Here the CDR3 DNA reads TGTGCCAGCAGCCAGTTACTAGCGGGAGGGGGAGAGACCCAGTACTTC.

This sequence joins TRBV5-4 and TRBJ2-3; 8 bases agree with TRBD1. CDR1 is SGHNT and CDR2 is YYREEE in the germline V gene (reference sequence). This CDR3 region has 17 residues. The trim removed 4 bases at V and 2 bases at J, leaving 12 bases unmatched. Written as DNA, the CDR3 is TGTGCCAGCAGCCTAGATCTCGGACAGGGACCCACAGATACGCAGTATTTT. Translation gives CASSLDLGQGPTDTQYF.

The chain has TRBV5-1 and TRBJ2-7; 11 bases are a match to TRBD2. This CDR3 is built from 18 residues. The V and J ends lost 4 bases and 3 bases, in that order; junction bases with no gene match: 15. CDR1 SGHRS and CDR2 YFSETQ come from the germline V gene. CDR3 sequence (DNA): TGCGCCAGCAGCCCGAGGCCGGGACTAGCGGCCAGAGACTACGAGCAGTACTTC. Translating it yields CASSPRPGLAARDYEQYF.

The chain couples TRBV27 to TRBJ2-7, with 8 bases matching TRBD2. V gave up 6 bases and J gave up 1 base; unmatched junction bases: 5. CDR1 MNHEY and CDR2 SMNVEV come from the germline V gene (reference sequence). The CDR3 is 14 amino acids. The CDR3: CASRSLAASYEQYF. CDR3 sequence (DNA): TGTGCCAGCAGATCACTAGCGGCGTCCTACGAGCAGTACTTC.

Points on this clone: A read error is possible here, since a much larger clone lies one base away. The chain uses TRBV27 and TRBJ2-7; TRBD1 aligns across 10 bases. J gave up 3 bases and V 5 bases, and 4 bases lay outside the gene matches. The CDR3 has 14 residues. CDR1 is MNHEY, CDR2 SMNVEV, per germline (reference sequence). In DNA, the CDR3 is TGTGCCAGCAGTACCAGGACAGGGGGCTACGAGCAGTACTTC. It yields the protein CASSTRTGGYEQYF.

The J gene is TRBJ2-2, the V gene TRBV11-2; TRBD1 matches at 9 bases. The CDR3 is 15 residues long. Germline CDR1 reads SGHAT; CDR2 reads FQNNGV. With 6 bases clipped from V and 3 bases from J, the junction kept 5 bases outside the gene matches. The CDR3, as DNA: TGTGCCAGCAGAAACAGGGGGCAGGACACCGGGGAGCTGTTTTTT. Its protein is CASRNRGQDTGELFF.

The chain is built from TRBV6-1 and TRBJ2-7; 9 bases agree with TRBD1. In germline, CDR1 is MNHNS, CDR2 SASEGT. This CDR3 region has 15 residues. V trimming: 4 bases; J trimming: 6 bases; junction bases outside the gene matches: 10. The CDR3 is CASSVPIQGAGEQYF. CDR3 coding DNA: TGTGCCAGCAGTGTCCCTATACAGGGGGCTGGCGAGCAGTACTTC.

This chain connects TRBV28 to TRBJ2-1; 12 bases are a match to TRBD2. Trimming removed 3 bases from V and 7 bases from J; junction bases left unmatched: 7. CDR1 and CDR2 (germline): MDHEN, SYDVKM. The CDR3 extends over 16 amino acids. Here the CDR3 DNA reads TGTGCCAGCAGTTTTAGGAGACTAGCGGGAGTTAATGAGCAGTTCTTC. This translates into CASSFRRLAGVNEQFF.

CDR3 bases: TGCGCCAGCAGCCCCCAGGAGGTTTCGAATGAGCAGTTCTTC. This encodes CASSPQEVSNEQFF. The chain has TRBV4-3 and TRBJ2-1; the D gene is possibly TRBD2 (5 bases). The germline gives CDR1 LGHNA, CDR2 YSLEER. CDR3 length: 14 residues. Trimming removed 4 bases at V and 7 bases at J, with 14 bases between.

The V gene is TRBV15, the J gene TRBJ2-3; D remains ambiguous. In germline, CDR1 is LNHNV, CDR2 YYDKDF (reference sequence). This CDR3 has 14 amino acids. The V end lost 0 bases, the J end lost 2 bases, and 6 bases lay between the germline ends. CDR3 residues: CATSRDSFTDTQYF. The CDR3 region has the DNA TGTGCCACCAGCAGAGACAGTTTCACAGATACGCAGTATTTT.

The CDR3 protein is CASSTTLLKTGYGYTF. The CDR3, as DNA: TGTGCCAGTAGTACGACTCTCTTGAAGACAGGATATGGCTACACCTTC. The chain employs TRBV19 and TRBJ1-2, with a possible D match to TRBD1 (6 bases). The germline V and J ends were trimmed by 4 bases and 5 bases, with 20 bases remaining between them. CDR3 length: 16 amino acids. Germline V lookup: CDR1 LNHDA, CDR2 SQIVND (reference sequence).

In its sample, this clone was seen once. This chain connects TRBV27 to TRBJ2-1, with 14 bases that match TRBD2. The trim removed 3 bases at V and 2 bases at J, leaving 9 bases unmatched. The CDR3 consists of 19 residues. Germline lookup yields CDR1 MNHEY and CDR2 SMNVEV (reference sequence). Written as DNA, the CDR3 is TGTGCCAGCAGTTTGAAAGGGACTAGCGGGAGTAGGGCCTACAATGAGCAGTTCTTC. Protein sequence: CASSLKGTSGSRAYNEQFF.

This chain connects TRBV9 to TRBJ2-1; tentatively, D is TRBD2 (6 bases). The CDR3 totals 17 residues. V shed 0 bases and J shed 0 bases, with 13 bases lying between them. Per germline, CDR1 SGDLS and CDR2 YYNGEE. The CDR3 nucleotides read TGTGCCAGCAGCGTAGTGCTTCGGGAGAGCTCCTACAATGAGCAGTTCTTC. Its translation is CASSVVLRESSYNEQFF.